Following are 29 T cell receptor beta chains from one sample sequenced in a study of cytomegalovirus exposure and HLA in healthy donors. Use of 60 Vbeta and 13 Jbeta primers characterized the PCR. This table comes from immunoSEQ multiplex PCR, and its TCRdb copy is limited to in-frame clones, with some not included. The data hold around 200,000 clones, with 70% to 80% observed a single time. Source material: PBMCs. The source of these receptors is a woman in her 30s in good health and CMV-seropositive.

The chain recombines TRBV7-9 with TRBJ2-5; 9 nucleotides agree with TRBD2. Germline V lookup: CDR1 SEHNR, CDR2 FQNEAQ (reference sequence). Trimming cost V 7 bases and J 4 bases; bases outside gene matches: 7. The CDR3 is made up of 14 amino acids. The CDR3 region has the DNA TGTGCCAGCACTCTAGGAGCGGGAGGAGAGACCCAGTACTTC. It encodes CASTLGAGGETQYF.

Written as DNA, the CDR3 is TGTGCTAGTGGCTATGGCGGGGGCGCGTACAATGAGCAGTTCTTC. Its translation is CASGYGGGAYNEQFF. This chain links TRBV12-5 with TRBJ2-1, with D perhaps TRBD2 (7 bases). CDR1 and CDR2 from the germline V gene are LGHNT and FRNRAP. V was shortened by 6 bases and J by 4 bases, with 16 bases between the two germline ends. The CDR3 consists of 15 residues.

This clone was counted only a few times. The gene calls are TRBV7-6 and TRBJ2-3; possible D gene TRBD1, 6 bases. Germline CDR1 reads SGHVS; CDR2 reads FNYEAQ. The ends were cut back, 5 bases at V and 0 bases at J, with 18 bases in the middle. This CDR3 has 17 amino acids. The CDR3 reads CASSPPGTKGSTDTQYF. CDR3 in DNA: TGTGCCAGCAGCCCACCCGGGACAAAAGGGAGCACAGATACGCAGTATTTT. Filled out from reference TRBV7-6 and TRBJ2-3, the complete variable domain reads GAGVSQSPRYKVTKRGQDVALRCDPISGHVSLYWYRQALGQGPEFLTYFNYEAQQDKSGLPNDRFSAERPEGSISTLTIQRTEQRDSAMYRCASSPPGTKGSTDTQYFGPGTRLTVL.

The chain carries TRBV7-2 and TRBJ2-7, with D perhaps TRBD2 (5 bases). Trimming pared 5 bases from V and 2 bases from J, leaving 10 bases between. CDR1 is SGHTA, CDR2 FQGNSA, per germline. The CDR3 totals 13 residues. CDR3 in DNA: TGTGCCAGCAGCACCGAGGAGGCCTACGAGCAGTACTTC. Translating it yields CASSTEEAYEQYF.

The V gene is TRBV5-1, the J gene TRBJ1-4; D possibly corresponds to TRBD1 (6 bases). Trimming took 2 bases from V and 8 from J, leaving 13 bases between them. The CDR3 consists of 14 residues. Germline loops: CDR1 SGHRS, CDR2 YFSETQ. CDR3 nucleotides: TGCGCCAGCAGCTTAGCCACAGGGTACGAAAAACTGTTTTTT. Translated: CASSLATGYEKLFF.

This clone has only a few counts. The chain links TRBV2 to TRBJ2-1, with TRBD1 matching 8 bases. Germline V lookup: CDR1 SNHLY, CDR2 FYNNEI. CDR3 length: 15 amino acids. J gave up 6 bases and V 0 bases, and 4 bases lay outside the gene matches. CDR3 loop: CASSEARTGLNEQFF. The DNA of the CDR3 is TGTGCCAGCAGTGAAGCCCGGACAGGGCTCAATGAGCAGTTCTTC.

V is TRBV9 and J is TRBJ2-3; no definite D call. V was shortened by 7 bases and J by 6 bases, with 9 bases between the two germline ends. This CDR3 region has 11 residues. CDR1 and CDR2 from the germline V gene are SGDLS and YYNGEE. The CDR3 coding sequence is TGTGCCAGCGGAGAGGAGGATACGCAGTATTTT. The encoded protein is CASGEEDTQYF.

This chain joins TRBV6-5 and TRBJ1-1, with D possibly TRBD1 on 6 matching bases. This CDR3 has 11 residues. The germline V gene encodes CDR1 MNHEY and CDR2 SVGAGI. The V and J ends lost 6 bases and 9 bases respectively, with 11 bases between them. The CDR3 nucleotides read TGTGCCAGCAGCCACAGGGAGAAAGCTTTCTTT. This encodes CASSHREKAFF.

The chain couples TRBV29-1 to TRBJ1-2; possibly TRBD1 for D (5 bases). The germline V and J ends were trimmed by 3 bases and 4 bases, with 12 bases remaining between them. The germline gives CDR1 SQVTM, CDR2 ANQGSEA. This CDR3 comprises 13 residues. In DNA form, the CDR3 reads TGCAGCGTTGACAGGGACTTACTCTATGGCTACACCTTC. Amino acid sequence: CSVDRDLLYGYTF.

This clone was detected a few times. The chain carries TRBV4-2 and TRBJ2-7; TRBD2 might be the D (6 bases). There are 16 residues in the CDR3. V was trimmed by 0 bases and J by 1 base, leaving 13 bases between them. Germline values: CDR1 LGHNA, CDR2 YNFKEQ. The CDR3 protein is CASSQDNGTPSYEQYF. In DNA form, the CDR3 reads TGTGCCAGCAGCCAAGACAACGGGACTCCTTCCTACGAGCAGTACTTC.

The rearrangement links TRBV5-4 to TRBJ1-2, with TRBD1 matching 9 bases. The CDR3 has 15 residues. Germline loops: CDR1 SGHNT, CDR2 YYREEE (reference sequence). Trimming removed 9 bases from V and 4 bases from J; junction bases left unmatched: 13. The CDR3 spells CATVWGQGTPYGYTF. The CDR3 DNA reads as TGTGCCACCGTATGGGGACAGGGTACCCCCTATGGCTACACCTTC.

This clone was seen only once. V and J are TRBV30 and TRBJ2-3; the match to TRBD2 covers 11 bases. Germline lookup yields CDR1 GTSNPN and CDR2 SVGIG (reference sequence). The CDR3 length is 15 residues. V lost 6 bases and J lost 4; bases outside the gene matches: 9. CDR3 nucleotides: TGTGCCTGCACGGGACTAGCGGAGAAAGCAGATACGCAGTATTTT. It is translated as CACTGLAEKADTQYF.

This rearrangement joins TRBV4-3 to TRBJ1-5; no firm D call. Per germline, CDR1 LGHNA and CDR2 YSLEER. The CDR3 contains 14 residues. V gave up 2 bases and J gave up 2 bases, with 7 bases separating them. CDR3 region: CASSQYEGNQPQHF. The CDR3, as DNA: TGCGCCAGCAGCCAATACGAGGGCAATCAGCCCCAGCATTTT.

This chain connects TRBV30 to TRBJ2-3; 7 nucleotides agree with TRBD1. There are 14 residues in the CDR3. The V segment lost 7 bases and the J segment 3 bases; nucleotides outside the gene matches: 10. Germline V gene lookup returns CDR1 GTSNPN and CDR2 SVGIG (reference sequence). The CDR3 DNA is TGTGCCTACCACAGGGGTGGCTTAACAGATACGCAGTATTTT. This gives the protein CAYHRGGLTDTQYF.

The chain uses TRBV5-8 and TRBJ2-7; TRBD2 matches 9 bases. The V and J ends lost 4 bases and 0 bases, in that order; junction bases with no gene match: 8. The CDR3 is 16 amino acids. Germline V CDR1 and CDR2: SGHTS, YDEGEE. CDR3 DNA: TGTGCCAGCAGCCTGCGGGGGGGGGACAGCTCCTACGAGCAGTACTTC. Residues: CASSLRGGDSSYEQYF.

The chain combines TRBV7-2 with TRBJ2-7; D perhaps matches TRBD2 (6 bases). The V and J ends lost 3 bases and 3 bases respectively, with 12 bases between them. The CDR3 consists of 14 residues. Germline V CDR1 and CDR2: SGHTA, FQGNSA. The CDR3 DNA is TGTGCCAGCAGCTTTATGGGACTGAGCTACGAGCAGTACTTC. Amino acid sequence: CASSFMGLSYEQYF.

V gene TRBV13 combines with J gene TRBJ2-7; D remains ambiguous. With 2 bases removed from V and 0 bases from J, the gap between germline ends came to 8 bases. CDR3 length: 14 residues. The germline CDR1 and CDR2 sequences are PRHDT and FYEKMQ (reference sequence). The CDR3: CASSLNSNSYEQYF. DNA of the CDR3: TGTGCCAGCAGCTTAAACTCAAACTCCTACGAGCAGTACTTC.

This clone has more than one count but fewer than ten. The chain has TRBV27 and TRBJ1-2; perhaps TRBD1 as D (5 bases). The CDR3 runs to 14 residues. CDR1 is MNHEY, CDR2 SMNVEV, per germline (reference sequence). V lost 3 bases to trimming and J lost 5 bases, with 13 bases between them. CDR3 region: CASSLGQGRYGYTF. The CDR3 bases are TGTGCCAGCAGTTTGGGGCAGGGTAGATATGGCTACACCTTC.

The chain carries TRBV5-8 and TRBJ2-7, with TRBD2 matching over 7 bases. The CDR3 length is 14 residues. CDR1 is SGHTS and CDR2 is YDEGEE in the germline V gene. V dropped 0 bases and J dropped 4; count of bases not matched to a gene: 4. CDR3 sequence reads: CASSLGIAGYEQYF. CDR3 in DNA: TGTGCCAGCAGCTTGGGGATAGCGGGTTACGAGCAGTACTTC.

The rearrangement uses TRBV2 and TRBJ1-4; 7 bases fit TRBD1. V lost 5 bases to trimming and J lost 3 bases; unmatched junction nucleotides: 3. CDR3 length: 14 amino acids. Germline V gene data show CDR1 as SNHLY and CDR2 as FYNNEI. The CDR3 nucleotides read TGTGCCAGCAGTCCTCAGGGGGCTAATGAAAAACTGTTTTTT. This translates into CASSPQGANEKLFF.

J is TRBJ2-3 and V is TRBV2, with 7 bases identical to TRBD1. V shed 10 bases, J shed 2 bases, and the junction held 9 bases outside the gene matches. This CDR3 comprises 14 residues. CDR1 is SNHLY and CDR2 is FYNNEI in the germline V gene. CDR3 bases: TGTGCCAACGTCAGACAGGGCATCACAGATACGCAGTATTTT. As protein: CANVRQGITDTQYF. Supplemented by reference TRBV2 and TRBJ2-3, the full variable domain reads EPEVTQTPSHQVTQMGQEVILRCVPISNHLYFYWYRQILGQKVEFLVSFYNNEISEKSEIFDDQFSVERPDGSNFTLKIRSTKLEDSAMYFCANVRQGITDTQYFGPGTRLTVL.

The rearrangement uses TRBV7-9 and TRBJ1-5; perhaps TRBD1 as D (5 bases). CDR3 size: 17 residues. CDR1 is SEHNR and CDR2 is FQNEAQ in the germline V gene (reference sequence). V was trimmed by 0 bases and J by 0 bases, leaving 12 bases between them. The CDR3 region has the DNA TGTGCCAGCAGCTTAGCGAGGACAACCGATAGCAATCAGCCCCAGCATTTT. Translated, it gives CASSLARTTDSNQPQHF. The full variable domain, rest sourced from reference TRBV7-9 and TRBJ1-5, is DTGVSQNPRHKITKRGQNVTFRCDPISEHNRLYWYRQTLGQGPEFLTYFQNEAQLEKSRLLSDRFSAERPKGSFSTLEIQRTEQGDSAMYLCASSLARTTDSNQPQHFGDGTRLSIL.

In its sample, this clone was seen once. The chain has TRBV11-3 and TRBJ2-1, with D possibly matching TRBD2 (5 bases). Germline V gives CDR1 SGHNT, CDR2 YENEEA. V was clipped by 3 bases and J by 2 bases, with 14 bases between them. This CDR3 has 16 amino acids. The CDR3 nucleotides are TGTGCCAGCAGCTTGGGCGGACTCTCTACCTACAATGAGCAGTTCTTC. It codes for CASSLGGLSTYNEQFF.

J is TRBJ2-5 and V is TRBV11-2; 8 bases match TRBD2. The CDR3 is made up of 17 amino acids. Germline-derived CDR1 and CDR2 are SGHAT and FQNNGV. With 2 bases clipped from V and 5 bases from J, the junction kept 13 bases outside the gene matches. The CDR3 DNA sequence: TGTGCCAGCAGCTTATTCCAGCGGGAGAGGGGCGGGGAGACCCAGTACTTC. It encodes CASSLFQRERGGETQYF.

The rearrangement links TRBV5-1 to TRBJ1-1; TRBD1 matches 7 bases. Trimming cost V 3 bases and J 8 bases; bases outside gene matches: 13. The germline CDR1 and CDR2 sequences are SGHRS and YFSETQ. The CDR3 totals 15 residues. The CDR3 spells CASSSISTGNAEAFF. DNA of the CDR3: TGCGCCAGCAGCTCCATATCGACAGGGAATGCGGAAGCTTTCTTT.

This clone turned up a few times. The gene calls are TRBV4-1 and TRBJ2-1, with TRBD2 identical over 13 bases. V lost 1 base, J lost 8 bases, and 8 bases stayed unmatched. The germline gives CDR1 MGHRA, CDR2 YSYEKL. CDR3 length: 17 residues. The CDR3 DNA is TGCGCCAGCAGCCAAGTCCCCGGACTAGCGGGAGAGGATGAGCAGTTCTTC. Translation gives CASSQVPGLAGEDEQFF.

The V and J genes are TRBV7-2 and TRBJ2-7; 8 positions match TRBD1. In germline, CDR1 is SGHTA, CDR2 FQGNSA. V lost 1 base to trimming and J lost 5 bases; unmatched junction nucleotides: 7. The CDR3 length is 15 residues. Here the CDR3 reads CASSLDQGAVNEQYF. DNA of the CDR3: TGTGCCAGCAGCTTAGATCAGGGGGCGGTCAACGAGCAGTACTTC.

The chain employs TRBV7-6 and TRBJ2-3; 10 bases align to TRBD1. With 5 bases clipped from V and 0 bases from J, the junction kept 8 bases outside the gene matches. This CDR3 contains 17 residues. Germline CDR1 SGHVS, CDR2 FNYEAQ. CDR3 in amino acids: CASSLSLGQGSTDTQYF. The DNA of the CDR3 is TGTGCCAGCAGCCTCTCCTTGGGACAGGGGAGCACAGATACGCAGTATTTT.

The chain joins TRBV5-4 to TRBJ2-3; 14 nucleotides align to TRBD2. Per germline, CDR1 SGHNT and CDR2 YYREEE (reference sequence). The CDR3 extends over 15 amino acids. V lost 4 bases, J lost 4 bases, and 2 bases stayed unmatched. CDR3 bases: TGTGCCAGCAGCCCGACTAGCGGGAGGGCAGATACGCAGTATTTT. It codes for CASSPTSGRADTQYF.